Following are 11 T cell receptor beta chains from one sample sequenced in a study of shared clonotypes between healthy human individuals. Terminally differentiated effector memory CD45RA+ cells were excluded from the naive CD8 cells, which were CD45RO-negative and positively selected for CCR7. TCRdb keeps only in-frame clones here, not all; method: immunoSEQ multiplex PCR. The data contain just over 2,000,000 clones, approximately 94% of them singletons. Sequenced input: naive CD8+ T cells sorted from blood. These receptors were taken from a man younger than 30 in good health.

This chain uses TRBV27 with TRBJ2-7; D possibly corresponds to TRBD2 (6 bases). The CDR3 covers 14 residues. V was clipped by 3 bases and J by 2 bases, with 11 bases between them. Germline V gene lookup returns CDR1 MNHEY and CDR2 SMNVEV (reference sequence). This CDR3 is CASSFGGLTYEQYF. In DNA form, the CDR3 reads TGTGCCAGCAGTTTCGGAGGGTTGACCTACGAGCAGTACTTC.

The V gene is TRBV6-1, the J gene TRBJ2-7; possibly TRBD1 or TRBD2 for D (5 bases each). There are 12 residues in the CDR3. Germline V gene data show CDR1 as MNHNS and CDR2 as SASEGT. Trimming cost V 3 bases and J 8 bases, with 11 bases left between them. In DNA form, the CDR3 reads TGTGCCAGCAGTGAGCCGGGACCCAAGCAGTACTTC. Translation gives CASSEPGPKQYF.

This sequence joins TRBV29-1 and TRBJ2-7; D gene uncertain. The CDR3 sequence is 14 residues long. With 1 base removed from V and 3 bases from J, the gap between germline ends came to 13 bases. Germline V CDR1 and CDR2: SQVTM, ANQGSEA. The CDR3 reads CSVEGGAPLYEQYF. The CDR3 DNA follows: TGCAGCGTTGAAGGAGGAGCACCCCTCTACGAGCAGTACTTC.

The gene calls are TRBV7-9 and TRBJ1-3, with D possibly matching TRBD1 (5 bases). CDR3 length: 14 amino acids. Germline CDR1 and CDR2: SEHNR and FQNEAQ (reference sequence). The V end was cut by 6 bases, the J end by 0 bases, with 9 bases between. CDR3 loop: CASRGGGSGNTIYF. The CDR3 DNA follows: TGTGCCAGCAGAGGCGGGGGCTCTGGAAACACCATATATTTT.

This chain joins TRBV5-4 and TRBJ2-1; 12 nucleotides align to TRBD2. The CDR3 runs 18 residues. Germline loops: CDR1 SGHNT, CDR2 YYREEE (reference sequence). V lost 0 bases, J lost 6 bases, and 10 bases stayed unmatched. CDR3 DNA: TGTGCCAGCAGCTTGGGACTAGCGGGAGTGGGTACTGGCAATGAGCAGTTCTTC. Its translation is CASSLGLAGVGTGNEQFF.

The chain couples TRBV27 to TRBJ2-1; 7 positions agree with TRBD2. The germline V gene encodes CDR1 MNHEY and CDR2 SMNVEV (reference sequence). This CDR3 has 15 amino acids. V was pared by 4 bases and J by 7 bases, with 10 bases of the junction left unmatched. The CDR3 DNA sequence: TGTGCCAGCAGTTGGGCGGGAGAGGGGCGGAATGAGCAGTTCTTC. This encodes CASSWAGEGRNEQFF.

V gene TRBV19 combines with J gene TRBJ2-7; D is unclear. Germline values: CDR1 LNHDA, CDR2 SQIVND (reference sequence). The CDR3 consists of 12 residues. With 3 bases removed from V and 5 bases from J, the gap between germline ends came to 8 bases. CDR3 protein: CASSIKGNEQYF. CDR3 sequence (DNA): TGTGCCAGTAGTATCAAAGGGAACGAGCAGTACTTC.

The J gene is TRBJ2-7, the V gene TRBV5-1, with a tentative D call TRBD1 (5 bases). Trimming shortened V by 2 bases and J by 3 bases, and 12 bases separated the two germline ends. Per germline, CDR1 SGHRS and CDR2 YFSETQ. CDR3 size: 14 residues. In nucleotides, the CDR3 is TGCGCCAGCAGCTTAGAGACAGCTTTCTACGAGCAGTACTTC. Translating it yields CASSLETAFYEQYF.

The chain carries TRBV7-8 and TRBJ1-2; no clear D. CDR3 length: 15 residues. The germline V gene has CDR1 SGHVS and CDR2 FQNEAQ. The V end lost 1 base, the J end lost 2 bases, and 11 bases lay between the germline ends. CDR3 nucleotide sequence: TGTGCCAGCAGCTTAGGATCGGGAACCAACTATGGCTACACCTTC. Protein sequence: CASSLGSGTNYGYTF.

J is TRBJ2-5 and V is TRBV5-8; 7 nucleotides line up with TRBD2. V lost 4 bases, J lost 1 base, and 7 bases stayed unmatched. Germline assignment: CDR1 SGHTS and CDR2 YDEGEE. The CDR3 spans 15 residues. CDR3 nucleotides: TGTGCCAGCAGCCGTCTGGGGGGGGGCCAAGAGACCCAGTACTTC. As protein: CASSRLGGGQETQYF.

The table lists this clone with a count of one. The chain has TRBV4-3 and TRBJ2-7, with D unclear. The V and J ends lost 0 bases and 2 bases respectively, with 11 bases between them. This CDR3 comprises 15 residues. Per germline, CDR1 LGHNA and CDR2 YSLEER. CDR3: CASSQDLDTTYEQYF. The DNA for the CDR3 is TGCGCCAGCAGCCAAGACTTAGACACCACCTACGAGCAGTACTTC.